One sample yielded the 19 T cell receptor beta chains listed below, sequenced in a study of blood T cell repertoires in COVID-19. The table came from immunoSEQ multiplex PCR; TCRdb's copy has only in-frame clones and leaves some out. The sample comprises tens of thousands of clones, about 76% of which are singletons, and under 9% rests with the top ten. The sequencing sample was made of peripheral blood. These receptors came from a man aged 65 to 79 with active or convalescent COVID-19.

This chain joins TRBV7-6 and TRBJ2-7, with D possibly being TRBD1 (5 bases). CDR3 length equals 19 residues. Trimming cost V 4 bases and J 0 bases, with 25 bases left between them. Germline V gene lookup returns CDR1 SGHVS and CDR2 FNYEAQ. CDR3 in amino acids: CASSSLRQSHSRYSYEQYF. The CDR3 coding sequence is TGTGCCAGCAGCTCCTTACGACAGAGCCATTCTCGTTACTCCTACGAGCAGTACTTC.

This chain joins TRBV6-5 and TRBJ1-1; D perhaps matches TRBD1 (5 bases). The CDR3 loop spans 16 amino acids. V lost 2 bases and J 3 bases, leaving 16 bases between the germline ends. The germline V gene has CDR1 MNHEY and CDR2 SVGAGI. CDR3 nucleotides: TGTGCCAGCAGTTACACCCTGGGGGGAGGATACACTGAAGCTTTCTTT. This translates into CASSYTLGGGYTEAFF.

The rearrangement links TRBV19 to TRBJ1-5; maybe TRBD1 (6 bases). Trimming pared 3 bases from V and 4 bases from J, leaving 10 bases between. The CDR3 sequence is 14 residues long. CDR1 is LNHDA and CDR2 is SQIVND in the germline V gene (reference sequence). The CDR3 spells CASSIGTQNQPQHF. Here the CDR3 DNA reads TGTGCCAGTAGTATCGGGACACAAAATCAGCCCCAGCATTTT.

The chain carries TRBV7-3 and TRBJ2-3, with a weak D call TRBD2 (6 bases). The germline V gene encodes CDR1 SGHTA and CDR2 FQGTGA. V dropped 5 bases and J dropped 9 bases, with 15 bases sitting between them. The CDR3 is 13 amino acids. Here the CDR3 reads CASSALAAQTQYF. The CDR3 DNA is TGTGCCAGCAGCGCCTTAGCGGCACAGACGCAGTATTTT.

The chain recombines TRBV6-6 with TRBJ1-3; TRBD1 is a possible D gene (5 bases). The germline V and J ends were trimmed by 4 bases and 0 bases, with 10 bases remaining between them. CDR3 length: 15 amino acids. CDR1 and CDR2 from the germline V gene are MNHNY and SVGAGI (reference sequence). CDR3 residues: CASSSPGGSGNTIYF. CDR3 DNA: TGTGCCAGCAGTTCGCCCGGGGGCTCTGGAAACACCATATATTTT.

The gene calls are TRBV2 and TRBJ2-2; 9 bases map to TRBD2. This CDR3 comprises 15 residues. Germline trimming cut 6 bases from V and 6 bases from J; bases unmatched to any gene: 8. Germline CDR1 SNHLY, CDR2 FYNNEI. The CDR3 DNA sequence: TGTGCCAGCAGGTTGGGCGGGGGGGCCCCCGGGGAGCTGTTTTTT. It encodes CASRLGGGAPGELFF. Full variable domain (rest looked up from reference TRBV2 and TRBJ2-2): EPEVTQTPSHQVTQMGQEVILRCVPISNHLYFYWYRQILGQKVEFLVSFYNNEISEKSEIFDDQFSVERPDGSNFTLKIRSTKLEDSAMYFCASRLGGGAPGELFFGEGSRLTVL.

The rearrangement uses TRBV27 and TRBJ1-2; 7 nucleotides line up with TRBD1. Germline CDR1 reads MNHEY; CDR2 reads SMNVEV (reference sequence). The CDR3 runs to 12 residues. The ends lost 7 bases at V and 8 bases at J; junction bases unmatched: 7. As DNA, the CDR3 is TGTGCCAGCACCCCCAGGGGGATCGGCTACACCTTC. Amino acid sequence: CASTPRGIGYTF.

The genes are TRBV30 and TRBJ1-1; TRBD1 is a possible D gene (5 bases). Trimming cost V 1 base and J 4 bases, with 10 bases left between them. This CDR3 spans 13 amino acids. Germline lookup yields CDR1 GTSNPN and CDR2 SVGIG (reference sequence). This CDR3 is CAWSGQYGTEAFF. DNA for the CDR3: TGTGCCTGGAGTGGACAGTACGGCACTGAAGCTTTCTTT.

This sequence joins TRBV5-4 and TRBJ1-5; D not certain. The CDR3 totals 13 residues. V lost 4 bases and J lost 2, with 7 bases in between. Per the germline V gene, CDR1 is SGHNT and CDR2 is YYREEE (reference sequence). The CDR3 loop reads CASSTGGNQPQHF. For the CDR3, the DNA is TGTGCCAGCAGCACCGGGGGCAATCAGCCCCAGCATTTT.

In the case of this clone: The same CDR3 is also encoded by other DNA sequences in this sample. For the CDR3, the DNA is TGTGCCAGCACTCAGGGGGCAAATTATGGCTACACCTTC. Encoded protein: CASTQGANYGYTF. V and J are TRBV6-5 and TRBJ1-2, with 8 bases fitting TRBD1. V was clipped by 7 bases and J by 5 bases; unmatched bases: 6. This CDR3 region has 13 residues. Germline CDR1 MNHEY, CDR2 SVGAGI.

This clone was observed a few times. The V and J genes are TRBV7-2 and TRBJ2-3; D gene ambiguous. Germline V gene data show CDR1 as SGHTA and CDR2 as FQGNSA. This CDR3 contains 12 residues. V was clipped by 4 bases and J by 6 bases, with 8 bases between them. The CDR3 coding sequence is TGTGCCAGCAGCTCCGGGTCGGATACGCAGTATTTT. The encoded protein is CASSSGSDTQYF. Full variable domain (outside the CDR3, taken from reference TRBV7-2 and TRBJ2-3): GAGVSQSPSNKVTEKGKDVELRCDPISGHTALYWYRQSLGQGLEFLIYFQGNSAPDKSGLPSDRFSAERTGGSVSTLTIQRTQQEDSAVYLCASSSGSDTQYFGPGTRLTVL.

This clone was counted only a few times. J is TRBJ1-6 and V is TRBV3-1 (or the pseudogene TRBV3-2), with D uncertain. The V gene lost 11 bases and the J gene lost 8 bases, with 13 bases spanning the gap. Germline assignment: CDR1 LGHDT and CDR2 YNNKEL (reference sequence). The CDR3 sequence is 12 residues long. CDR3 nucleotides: TGTGCCTCCGGAGAATTTGATTCACCCCTCCACTTT. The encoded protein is CASGEFDSPLHF.

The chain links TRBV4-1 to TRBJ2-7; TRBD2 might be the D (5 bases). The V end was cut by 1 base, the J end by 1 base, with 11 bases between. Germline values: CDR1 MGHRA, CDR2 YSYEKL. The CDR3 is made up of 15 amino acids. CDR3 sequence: CASSQARTGSYEQYF. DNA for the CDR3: TGCGCCAGCAGCCAAGCACGGACTGGATCCTACGAGCAGTACTTC.

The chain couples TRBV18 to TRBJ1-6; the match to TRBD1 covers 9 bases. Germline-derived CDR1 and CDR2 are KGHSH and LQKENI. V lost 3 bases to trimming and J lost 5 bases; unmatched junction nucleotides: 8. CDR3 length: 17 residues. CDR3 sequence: CASSPLRTGVNNSPLHF. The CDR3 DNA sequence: TGTGCCAGCTCACCCCTAAGGACAGGGGTTAATAATTCACCCCTCCACTTT.

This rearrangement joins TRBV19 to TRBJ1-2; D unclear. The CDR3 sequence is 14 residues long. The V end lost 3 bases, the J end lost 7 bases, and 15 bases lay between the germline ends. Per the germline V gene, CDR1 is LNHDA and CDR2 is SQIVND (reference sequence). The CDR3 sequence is CASSMQGPRVGYTF. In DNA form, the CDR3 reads TGTGCCAGTAGTATGCAAGGCCCGCGGGTTGGCTACACCTTC.

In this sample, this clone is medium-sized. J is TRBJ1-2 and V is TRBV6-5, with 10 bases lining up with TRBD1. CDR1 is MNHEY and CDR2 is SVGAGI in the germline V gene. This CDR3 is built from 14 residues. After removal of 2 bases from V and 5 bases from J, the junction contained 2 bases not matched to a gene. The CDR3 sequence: CASSYRDRGYGYTF. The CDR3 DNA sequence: TGTGCCAGCAGTTACCGGGACAGGGGATATGGCTACACCTTC.

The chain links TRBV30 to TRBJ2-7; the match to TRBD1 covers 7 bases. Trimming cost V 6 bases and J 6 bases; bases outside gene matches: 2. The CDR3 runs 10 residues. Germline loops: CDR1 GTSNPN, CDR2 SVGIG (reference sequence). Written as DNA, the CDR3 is TGTGCCTGTGACAGGGTCGAGCAGTACTTC. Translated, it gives CACDRVEQYF. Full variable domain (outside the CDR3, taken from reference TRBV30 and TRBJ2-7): SQTIHQWPATLVQPVGSPLSLECTVEGTSNPNLYWYRQAAGRGLQLLFYSVGIGQISSEVPQNLSASRPQDRQFILSSKKLLLSDSGFYLCACDRVEQYFGPGTRLTVT.

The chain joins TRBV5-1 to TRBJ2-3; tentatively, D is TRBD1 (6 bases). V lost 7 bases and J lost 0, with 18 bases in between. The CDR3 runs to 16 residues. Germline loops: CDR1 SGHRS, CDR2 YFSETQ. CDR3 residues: CASRPLAGVSTDTQYF. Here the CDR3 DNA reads TGCGCCAGCCGTCCTTTGGCAGGGGTCAGCACAGATACGCAGTATTTT.

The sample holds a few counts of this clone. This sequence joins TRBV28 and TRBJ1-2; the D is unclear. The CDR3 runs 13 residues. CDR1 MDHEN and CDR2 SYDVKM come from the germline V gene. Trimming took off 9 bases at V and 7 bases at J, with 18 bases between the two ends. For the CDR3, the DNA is TGTGCCAGTTCCCAGACGCGTGGCGGTGGCTACACCTTC. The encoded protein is CASSQTRGGGYTF.